A single TCR beta chain is shown here with its context. Antigen unknown. The record originates from a study of shared clonotypes between healthy human individuals. Naive CD8 cells lacked CD45RO and underwent positive selection for CCR7, leaving out terminally differentiated effector memory CD45RA+ cells. Germline V gene lookup returns CDR1 LNHNV and CDR2 YYDKDF (reference sequence). V lost 8 bases to trimming and J lost 2 bases; unmatched junction nucleotides: 4. The CDR3 contains 13 residues. Genomic DNA belonging to each subset was distributed in equal measure over several immunoSEQ plates. Assay: immunoSEQ multiplex PCR; the TCRdb copy retains only in-frame clones and omits some. The data hold about 2.2 million clones, with around 95% observed a single time. General study points: Non-shared clonotypes were found to have lower generation probabilities than the clonotypes that were shared by all four of the sorted-subset donors.

The TCR sequence derives from a man in his late teens or twenties in good health. Some clones in this sample may be carry-over from other donors' samples. This chain uses TRBV15 with TRBJ1-2; 8 bases fit TRBD1. The sample consisted of naive CD8+ T cells from PBMCs. The CDR3: CATDRTGNYGYTF. The CDR3 bases are TGTGCCACCGACCGGACAGGGAACTATGGCTACACCTTC.